The rows below give T cell receptor beta chains drawn from one sample of a study of OX40 agonist ivuxolimab in advanced cancers. Generated by immunoSEQ multiplex PCR, the TCRdb table keeps only in-frame clones and is missing some. The data show around 88,000 clones, with around 90% seen just once and around 0.5% held by the top ten. The sequences come from CD4+ or CD8+ T cells sorted from blood, collected in a trial of the OX40 agonist ivuxolimab. The receptors originated from an adult with an advanced solid tumor such as melanoma, head and neck, liver or kidney cancer. The CDR3 runs from the conserved cysteine through the conserved F or W. The order of the fields is D gene, J gene, V gene, clone size, CDR3 protein, CDR3 DNA. D genes are given only for firm matches. Some rows mark clone size as missing; the rest say once, few, many or name a class of expanded clone.

TRBD1	TRBJ2-5	TRBV29-1	NA	CSVDVGTGGGKTQYF	TGCAGCGTTGACGTAGGGACAGGGGGCGGTAAGACCCAGTACTTC
TRBD1	TRBJ2-2	TRBV9	NA	CASSAQGVGELFF	TGTGCCAGCAGCGCACAGGGGGTCGGGGAGCTGTTTTTT
TRBD1	TRBJ1-6	TRBV19	NA	CASSTGGQGTSPLHF	TGTGCCAGTAGTACAGGGGGGCAGGGAACTTCACCCCTCCACTTT
NA	TRBJ2-2	TRBV27	NA	CASSPRRGGELFF	TGTGCCAGCAGTCCCCGTCGAGGCGGGGAGCTGTTTTTT
NA	TRBJ1-2	TRBV5-6	once	CASSLRARGPSPGYTF	TGTGCCAGCAGCTTGAGGGCCAGGGGCCCTTCACCTGGCTACACCTTC
NA	TRBJ1-1	TRBV4-1	once	CASSLGHSGDTEAFF	TGCGCCAGCAGCCTTGGCCACAGTGGGGACACTGAAGCTTTCTTT
NA	TRBJ1-2	TRBV5-6	NA	CASSLGPVGDYGYTF	TGTGCCAGCAGCTTGGGTCCAGTCGGGGACTATGGCTACACCTTC
TRBD2	TRBJ2-1	TRBV7-3	NA	CASSASGGANEQFF	TGTGCCAGCAGCGCTAGCGGGGGGGCCAATGAGCAGTTCTTC
TRBD1	TRBJ1-2	TRBV7-2	NA	CASSPRTGSELGYTF	TGTGCCAGCAGCCCCCGGACAGGCTCGGAGCTTGGCTACACCTTC
TRBD2	TRBJ2-1	TRBV5-8	once	CASTTPGTSGSFEQFF	TGTGCCAGCACGACCCCGGGGACTAGCGGGAGTTTTGAGCAGTTCTTC
NA	TRBJ2-5	TRBV18	NA	CASSSKETQYF	TGTGCCAGCTCATCCAAAGAGACCCAGTACTTC
TRBD1	TRBJ1-4	TRBV29-1	NA	CSVGPDRAFEKLFF	TGCAGCGTAGGGCCCGACAGGGCCTTTGAAAAACTGTTTTTT
NA	TRBJ2-7	TRBV10-1	NA	CASSGGGPNSYEQYF	TGCGCCAGCAGTGGGGGGGGCCCCAACTCCTACGAGCAGTACTTC
TRBD1	TRBJ2-7	TRBV6-6	NA	CASSYGQGAREQYF	TGTGCCAGCAGTTACGGACAGGGGGCGCGAGAGCAGTACTTC
NA	TRBJ1-2	TRBV7-9	NA	CASSRTVPGVNGYTF	TGTGCCAGCAGTCGGACAGTGCCGGGGGTGAATGGCTACACCTTC
TRBD1	TRBJ2-7	TRBV6-6	NA	CASSQGQGSSYEQYF	TGTGCCAGCAGCCAGGGACAGGGAAGCTCCTACGAGCAGTACTTC
TRBD2	TRBJ2-5	TRBV19	NA	CASRRGTGETQYF	TGTGCCAGCAGGCGGGGGACTGGAGAGACCCAGTACTTC
NA	TRBJ2-1	TRBV11-3	NA	CASSLEGGAYNEQFF	TGTGCCAGCAGCTTAGAGGGGGGAGCCTACAATGAGCAGTTCTTC
NA	TRBJ1-1	TRBV7-3	NA	CASSFLDTEAFF	TGTGCCAGCAGCTTCCTGGACACTGAAGCTTTCTTT
TRBD1	TRBJ2-2	TRBV30	NA	CAWIPAGGIRELFF	TGTGCCTGGATCCCGGCAGGGGGCATCCGGGAGCTGTTTTTT
NA	TRBJ1-2	TRBV6-1	NA	CASSPLDPNYGYTF	TGTGCCAGCAGTCCCCTGGACCCTAACTATGGCTACACCTTC
NA	TRBJ2-3	TRBV7-5	NA	CARSQGLAGAGDTQYF	TGTGCCAGAAGCCAAGGACTAGCGGGGGCGGGGGATACGCAGTATTTT
NA	TRBJ2-2	TRBV30	NA	CAWSEGGAHTGELFF	TGTGCCTGGAGTGAAGGGGGGGCCCACACCGGGGAGCTGTTTTTT
NA	TRBJ1-1	TRBV5-1	NA	CASSPRLLSGNTEAFF	TGCGCCAGCAGCCCAAGACTACTGTCCGGGAACACTGAAGCTTTCTTT
NA	TRBJ2-1	TRBV4-1	few	CASSQRQGGQSEQFF	TGCGCCAGCAGCCAGAGACAGGGAGGTCAGAGTGAGCAGTTCTTC
NA	TRBJ2-1	TRBV6-5	NA	CASSYSGRDREQFF	TGTGCCAGCAGTTACTCGGGCAGGGATCGTGAGCAGTTCTTC
TRBD1	TRBJ1-1	TRBV10-3	NA	CAISAQGATNTEAFF	TGTGCCATCAGCGCACAGGGGGCTACGAACACTGAAGCTTTCTTT
NA	TRBJ1-5	TRBV5-1	NA	CASSLDSSNQPQHF	TGCGCCAGCAGCTTGGATTCGAGCAATCAGCCCCAGCATTTT
NA	TRBJ2-7	TRBV6-1	many	CASSVWGLQEQYF	TGTGCCAGCAGTGTTTGGGGGCTCCAAGAGCAGTACTTC
NA	TRBJ1-1	TRBV6-5	NA	CASLWELNTEAFF	TGTGCCAGTCTCTGGGAATTGAACACTGAAGCTTTCTTT